A selection of T cell receptor beta chains follows, all from one sample in a study of cytomegalovirus exposure and HLA in healthy donors. Profiling relied on immunoSEQ multiplex PCR, and the TCRdb table lists in-frame clones only, not all of them. This sample has about 78,000 clones, with approximately 80% found just once. The material sequenced was PBMCs. All receptors derive from a man between 50 and 59 years old in good health and CMV-seropositive. The CDR3 runs from the conserved cysteine through the conserved F or W. The order of the fields is V gene, J gene, clone size, D gene, CDR3 protein, CDR3 DNA. D genes are given only for firm matches. Size is omitted from some rows. Given values are once, few, many or a class for expanded clones.

V gene: TRBV6-5; J gene: TRBJ1-2; clone size: .; D gene: .; CDR3 protein: CASSYRGPSDGYTF; CDR3 DNA: TGTGCCAGCAGTTACAGGGGTCCGTCGGATGGCTACACCTTC
V gene: TRBV7-2; J gene: TRBJ2-1; clone size: .; D gene: .; CDR3 protein: CASSQQGGSYNEQFF; CDR3 DNA: TGTGCCAGCAGCCAGCAGGGAGGTTCCTACAATGAGCAGTTCTTC
V gene: TRBV5-1; J gene: TRBJ2-7; clone size: .; D gene: TRBD1; CDR3 protein: CASSSGQGIYYEQYF; CDR3 DNA: TGCGCCAGCAGCTCCGGACAGGGGATTTACTACGAGCAGTACTTC
V gene: TRBV7-9; J gene: TRBJ2-7; clone size: .; D gene: TRBD1; CDR3 protein: CSSSPGTAGEQYF; CDR3 DNA: TGTTCCAGCAGCCCCGGGACAGCAGGCGAGCAGTACTTC
V gene: TRBV5-1; J gene: TRBJ1-3; clone size: .; D gene: .; CDR3 protein: CASSFGKGNTIYF; CDR3 DNA: TGCGCCAGCAGCTTCGGTAAGGGAAACACCATATATTTT
V gene: TRBV5-1; J gene: TRBJ2-3; clone size: .; D gene: .; CDR3 protein: CASSLATGDTQYF; CDR3 DNA: TGCGCCAGCAGCTTGGCCACGGGGGATACGCAGTATTTT
V gene: TRBV6-5; J gene: TRBJ1-3; clone size: .; D gene: .; CDR3 protein: CASRQNSGNTIYF; CDR3 DNA: TGTGCCAGCAGACAGAACTCTGGAAACACCATATATTTT
V gene: TRBV10-3; J gene: TRBJ2-7; clone size: .; D gene: TRBD1; CDR3 protein: CASGTGNHEQYF; CDR3 DNA: TGTGCCAGCGGGACAGGGAACCACGAGCAGTACTTC
V gene: TRBV6-1; J gene: TRBJ2-7; clone size: .; D gene: TRBD2; CDR3 protein: CASSLSTSTYEQYF; CDR3 DNA: TGTGCCAGCTCTTTATCGACTAGCACCTACGAGCAGTACTTC
V gene: TRBV10-2; J gene: TRBJ2-3; clone size: .; D gene: .; CDR3 protein: CASSEAWESTDTQYF; CDR3 DNA: TGCGCCAGCAGTGAGGCCTGGGAGAGCACAGATACGCAGTATTTT
V gene: TRBV16; J gene: TRBJ2-7; clone size: .; D gene: .; CDR3 protein: CASSQTSYEQYF; CDR3 DNA: TGTGCCAGCAGCCAGACTTCCTACGAGCAGTACTTC
V gene: TRBV19; J gene: TRBJ2-1; clone size: .; D gene: .; CDR3 protein: CASSIRTPSYNEQFF; CDR3 DNA: TGTGCCAGTAGTATCAGGACTCCCTCCTACAATGAGCAGTTCTTC
V gene: TRBV5-6; J gene: TRBJ2-7; clone size: .; D gene: .; CDR3 protein: CASRSRETYEQYF; CDR3 DNA: TGTGCCAGCAGGTCCAGGGAAACCTACGAGCAGTACTTC
V gene: TRBV10-3; J gene: TRBJ2-1; clone size: .; D gene: .; CDR3 protein: CAIRQFLGDEQFF; CDR3 DNA: TGTGCCATCAGACAGTTTCTGGGAGATGAGCAGTTCTTC
V gene: TRBV18; J gene: TRBJ2-2; clone size: .; D gene: .; CDR3 protein: CASSPGSTGELFF; CDR3 DNA: TGTGCCAGCTCCCCGGGAAGCACCGGGGAGCTGTTTTTT
V gene: TRBV19; J gene: TRBJ2-1; clone size: few; D gene: TRBD2; CDR3 protein: CASSIFSGGSSYNEQFF; CDR3 DNA: TGTGCCAGTAGTATATTTAGCGGGGGAAGCTCCTACAATGAGCAGTTCTTC
V gene: TRBV2; J gene: TRBJ1-1; clone size: few; D gene: TRBD1; CDR3 protein: CASRADRGGNTEAFF; CDR3 DNA: TGTGCCAGCAGGGCAGACAGGGGGGGGAACACTGAAGCTTTCTTT
V gene: TRBV10-3; J gene: TRBJ2-1; clone size: few; D gene: TRBD2; CDR3 protein: CAIRGLAGVNEQFF; CDR3 DNA: TGTGCCATCAGAGGACTAGCGGGAGTCAATGAGCAGTTCTTC
V gene: TRBV7-2; J gene: TRBJ1-5; clone size: .; D gene: .; CDR3 protein: CASSLGHFNQPQHF; CDR3 DNA: TGTGCCAGCAGCTTGGGACATTTCAATCAGCCCCAGCATTTT
V gene: TRBV2; J gene: TRBJ1-1; clone size: .; D gene: .; CDR3 protein: CASSETRDTEAFF; CDR3 DNA: TGTGCCAGCAGCGAGACAAGAGATACTGAAGCTTTCTTT
V gene: TRBV7-3; J gene: TRBJ2-3; clone size: few; D gene: .; CDR3 protein: CASSLNGDTQYF; CDR3 DNA: TGTGCCAGCAGCTTAAACGGGGATACGCAGTATTTT
V gene: TRBV9; J gene: TRBJ1-2; clone size: .; D gene: TRBD1; CDR3 protein: CASSPTGTGDDGYTF; CDR3 DNA: TGTGCCAGCAGCCCAACTGGGACAGGGGATGATGGCTACACCTTC
V gene: TRBV18; J gene: TRBJ1-2; clone size: .; D gene: TRBD1; CDR3 protein: CASSTGTGAGANYGYTF; CDR3 DNA: TGTGCCAGCTCAACGGGAACAGGGGCCGGAGCTAACTATGGCTACACCTTC
V gene: TRBV6-6; J gene: TRBJ2-1; clone size: .; D gene: TRBD2; CDR3 protein: CASRRGLAGVNEQFF; CDR3 DNA: TGTGCCAGCAGACGCGGACTAGCGGGAGTAAATGAGCAGTTCTTC
V gene: TRBV4-1; J gene: TRBJ2-3; clone size: few; D gene: TRBD2; CDR3 protein: CASSRRGLAGGGTSTDTQYF; CDR3 DNA: TGCGCCAGCAGCCGGCGGGGACTAGCGGGAGGGGGGACTAGCACAGATACGCAGTATTTT
V gene: TRBV5-1; J gene: TRBJ2-7; clone size: .; D gene: .; CDR3 protein: CASSSRHRGLTFYEQYF; CDR3 DNA: TGCGCCAGCAGCTCCCGACACCGAGGACTGACTTTCTACGAGCAGTACTTC
V gene: TRBV4-2; J gene: TRBJ2-2; clone size: .; D gene: TRBD1; CDR3 protein: CASSQVSGRGLTGELFF; CDR3 DNA: TGTGCCAGCAGCCAAGTGAGTGGCAGGGGGCTTACCGGGGAGCTGTTTTTT
V gene: TRBV7-8; J gene: TRBJ2-7; clone size: .; D gene: TRBD2; CDR3 protein: CASSQAPGTSGIYEQYF; CDR3 DNA: TGTGCCAGCAGCCAAGCCCCCGGGACTAGCGGGATCTACGAGCAGTACTTC
V gene: TRBV4-1; J gene: TRBJ1-2; clone size: .; D gene: .; CDR3 protein: CASSQDEGGRGALTGYTF; CDR3 DNA: TGCGCCAGCAGCCAAGATGAGGGCGGTCGGGGGGCTCTTACTGGCTACACCTTC
V gene: TRBV18; J gene: TRBJ1-2; clone size: .; D gene: .; CDR3 protein: CASSPRGYGYTF; CDR3 DNA: TGTGCCAGCTCACCAAGGGGTTATGGCTACACCTTC
V gene: TRBV11-2; J gene: TRBJ2-6; clone size: .; D gene: .; CDR3 protein: CASSLDGAGANGLTF; CDR3 DNA: TGTGCCAGCAGCTTAGATGGGGCTGGGGCCAACGGCCTGACTTTC
V gene: TRBV4-1; J gene: TRBJ1-5; clone size: .; D gene: .; CDR3 protein: CASSQEGPTNQPQHF; CDR3 DNA: TGCGCCAGCAGCCAAGAGGGGCCCACCAATCAGCCCCAGCATTTT
V gene: TRBV23-1; J gene: TRBJ1-1; clone size: .; D gene: .; CDR3 protein: CASSQSGQNHTEAFF; CDR3 DNA: TGCGCCAGCAGTCAATCGGGGCAGAATCACACTGAAGCTTTCTTT
V gene: TRBV7-2; J gene: TRBJ2-7; clone size: few; D gene: TRBD1; CDR3 protein: CASSRTGTGASEQYF; CDR3 DNA: TGTGCCAGCAGCCGTACCGGGACAGGGGCATCCGAGCAGTACTTC
V gene: TRBV7-8; J gene: TRBJ2-7; clone size: .; D gene: TRBD2; CDR3 protein: CASSLGLAGTTYEQYF; CDR3 DNA: TGTGCCAGCAGCTTGGGACTAGCGGGGACCACCTACGAGCAGTACTTC
V gene: TRBV7-9; J gene: TRBJ2-7; clone size: once; D gene: TRBD2; CDR3 protein: CASSLASGSTYEQYF; CDR3 DNA: TGTGCCAGCAGCTTAGCTAGCGGGTCAACCTACGAGCAGTACTTC
V gene: TRBV9; J gene: TRBJ2-1; clone size: .; D gene: .; CDR3 protein: CASSFTGTPYNEQFF; CDR3 DNA: TGTGCCAGCAGCTTTACCGGGACTCCCTACAATGAGCAGTTCTTC
V gene: TRBV14; J gene: TRBJ1-3; clone size: .; D gene: .; CDR3 protein: CASSQVREGPRSSGNTIYF; CDR3 DNA: TGTGCCAGCAGCCAAGTCAGGGAGGGCCCCCGAAGCTCTGGAAACACCATATATTTT
V gene: TRBV27; J gene: TRBJ2-7; clone size: .; D gene: TRBD2; CDR3 protein: CASRNVAGRDPNEQYF; CDR3 DNA: TGTGCCAGCCGAAATGTAGCGGGACGAGACCCCAACGAGCAGTACTTC
V gene: TRBV7-9; J gene: TRBJ2-7; clone size: once; D gene: TRBD1; CDR3 protein: CSSSLRQGDEQYF; CDR3 DNA: TGTTCCAGCAGCTTAAGACAGGGAGACGAGCAGTACTTC
V gene: TRBV7-7; J gene: TRBJ2-1; clone size: .; D gene: .; CDR3 protein: CASSREAGPYNGQFF; CDR3 DNA: TGTGCTAGCAGCCGTGAGGCTGGCCCCTACAATGGGCAGTTCTTC
V gene: TRBV7-9; J gene: TRBJ2-7; clone size: .; D gene: .; CDR3 protein: CASSFDRYSYEQYF; CDR3 DNA: TGTGCCAGCAGTTTTGACAGGTACTCCTACGAGCAGTACTTC
V gene: TRBV2; J gene: TRBJ1-4; clone size: .; D gene: .; CDR3 protein: CASSPPDRNEKLFF; CDR3 DNA: TGTGCCAGCAGTCCCCCCGACAGAAATGAAAAACTGTTTTTT
V gene: TRBV27; J gene: TRBJ2-5; clone size: .; D gene: TRBD2; CDR3 protein: CASSLLAGSRMAQYF; CDR3 DNA: TGTGCCAGCAGTTTACTAGCGGGGTCCAGGATGGCCCAGTACTTC
V gene: TRBV5-6; J gene: TRBJ2-1; clone size: .; D gene: .; CDR3 protein: CASSLGGLAEQFF; CDR3 DNA: TGTGCCAGCAGCCTGGGGGGACTCGCTGAGCAGTTCTTC
V gene: TRBV6-5; J gene: TRBJ2-7; clone size: .; D gene: TRBD1; CDR3 protein: CATENRDRTYEQYF; CDR3 DNA: TGTGCCACCGAGAACCGGGACAGAACATACGAGCAGTACTTC
V gene: TRBV5-1; J gene: TRBJ2-5; clone size: .; D gene: TRBD2; CDR3 protein: CASSPGTTNQETQYF; CDR3 DNA: TGCGCCAGCAGCCCCGGGACTACAAACCAAGAGACCCAGTACTTC
V gene: TRBV7-6; J gene: TRBJ2-1; clone size: .; D gene: TRBD2; CDR3 protein: CASSETSGAGPNNEQFF; CDR3 DNA: TGTGCCAGCAGCGAAACTAGCGGGGCCGGGCCCAACAATGAGCAGTTCTTC
V gene: TRBV5-1; J gene: TRBJ1-1; clone size: .; D gene: .; CDR3 protein: CASSLGQGMNTEAFF; CDR3 DNA: TGCGCCAGCAGCTTGGGCCAGGGGATGAACACTGAAGCTTTCTTT
V gene: TRBV7-2; J gene: TRBJ2-5; clone size: .; D gene: .; CDR3 protein: CASSLAGRQETQYF; CDR3 DNA: TGTGCCAGCAGCTTAGCGGGCCGCCAAGAGACCCAGTACTTC
V gene: TRBV4-1; J gene: TRBJ1-2; clone size: .; D gene: .; CDR3 protein: CASSQVGQRDGYTF; CDR3 DNA: TGCGCCAGCAGCCAAGTCGGGCAGAGGGATGGCTACACCTTC
V gene: TRBV5-1; J gene: TRBJ2-1; clone size: .; D gene: TRBD2; CDR3 protein: CASSYVAGGPHEQFF; CDR3 DNA: TGCGCCAGCAGCTATGTAGCGGGAGGGCCACACGAGCAGTTCTTC
V gene: TRBV10-3; J gene: TRBJ1-1; clone size: .; D gene: .; CDR3 protein: CAISRGRGIGSTAFF; CDR3 DNA: TGTGCCATCAGTCGCGGAAGGGGAATAGGGTCTACGGCTTTCTTT
V gene: TRBV15; J gene: TRBJ2-1; clone size: .; D gene: .; CDR3 protein: CATSPQLTGTTNNEQFF; CDR3 DNA: TGTGCCACCAGCCCTCAACTAACCGGGACAACTAACAATGAGCAGTTCTTC
V gene: TRBV9; J gene: TRBJ2-7; clone size: few; D gene: .; CDR3 protein: CASSATSGDEQYF; CDR3 DNA: TGTGCCAGCAGCGCGACGTCAGGGGACGAGCAGTACTTC
V gene: TRBV4-1; J gene: TRBJ2-7; clone size: .; D gene: .; CDR3 protein: CASSQGDNDAYF; CDR3 DNA: TGCGCCAGCAGCCAAGGGGACAATGACGCGTACTTC
V gene: TRBV18; J gene: TRBJ1-2; clone size: .; D gene: TRBD1; CDR3 protein: CASSPQGGQGASYGYTF; CDR3 DNA: TGTGCCAGCTCACCACAGGGAGGACAGGGTGCCTCTTATGGCTACACCTTC
V gene: TRBV25-1; J gene: TRBJ2-3; clone size: .; D gene: TRBD2; CDR3 protein: CASRHNSGRSTDTQYF; CDR3 DNA: TGTGCCAGCAGACACAATAGCGGGAGGTCAACAGATACGCAGTATTTT